The 8 T cell receptor beta chains below were found in one sample sequenced in a study of vaccination and CD4 T cells after COVID-19. The antigens of these receptors remain unknown. The sample's treatment: roughly 11-day PBMC culture with coronavirus spike peptide pools or control peptides (ViraFEST assay). With the Oncomine TCR Beta short-read assay, DNA from cultured CD4+ T cells was sequenced. TCRdb itself ran the PCR reads through MiXCR, one entry per CDR3 protein. Of about 23,000 distinct CDR3 sequences listed, around three fifths are singletons. Sequenced input: CD4+ T cells from blood, cultured in vitro. The receptor source for this set is a human donor who had recovered from COVID-19.

This chain links TRBV6-2 or TRBV6-3 with TRBJ2-1, with 11 bases that match TRBD2. Germline assignment: CDR1 MNHEY and CDR2 SVGEGT. The CDR3 sequence is 16 residues long. The J segment lost 8 bases and the V segment lost 5 bases, leaving 11 bases of the junction unmatched. The CDR3 region is CASSSLAGGPRDEQFF. CDR3 bases: TGTGCCAGCAGTAGCTTAGCGGGAGGGCCTCGGGATGAGCAGTTCTTC.

The gene calls are TRBV27 and TRBJ2-1; D may be TRBD2 (6 bases). The V end was cut by 4 bases, the J end by 8 bases, with 18 bases between. This CDR3 is built from 15 residues. The germline V gene has CDR1 MNHEY and CDR2 SMNVEV (reference sequence). CDR3 residues: CASSSGTPSWDEQFF. Written as DNA, the CDR3 is TGTGCCAGCAGTTCCGGGACTCCAAGCTGGGATGAGCAGTTCTTC.

This clonotype appeared a few times. This sequence joins TRBV2 and TRBJ2-2, with 7 bases that match TRBD1. V shed 7 bases, J shed 0 bases, and the junction held 5 bases outside the gene matches. Germline V gives CDR1 SNHLY, CDR2 FYNNEI. The CDR3 runs 15 residues. The DNA of the CDR3 is TGTGCCAGCACGAGGGGGCTCGCGAACACCGGGGAGCTGTTTTTT. This gives the protein CASTRGLANTGELFF.

The chain has TRBV5-1 and TRBJ2-3, with 9 bases identical to TRBD1. Germline trimming cut 5 bases from V and 0 bases from J; bases unmatched to any gene: 7. CDR3 length: 16 amino acids. Germline V gene data show CDR1 as SGHRS and CDR2 as YFSETQ. Here the CDR3 reads CASSYTGGSSTDTQYF. In DNA, the CDR3 is TGCGCCAGCAGTTATACAGGGGGCTCTAGCACAGATACGCAGTATTTT.

In its sample, this clonotype was seen a few times. The V and J genes are TRBV20-1 and TRBJ1-3, with 9 bases identical to TRBD1. The ends lost 2 bases at V and 4 bases at J; junction bases unmatched: 6. The CDR3 sequence is 15 residues long. CDR1 and CDR2 (germline): DFQATT, SNEGSKA (reference sequence). CDR3 sequence (DNA): TGCAGTGCTAGACGGACAGGGGCGCTAGGAAACACCATATATTTT. Translation gives CSARRTGALGNTIYF.

This rearrangement joins TRBV29-1 to TRBJ1-5; 7 nucleotides line up with TRBD1. The CDR3 sequence is 12 residues long. The germline V gene has CDR1 SQVTM and CDR2 ANQGSEA. Germline trimming cut 7 bases from V and 3 bases from J; bases unmatched to any gene: 3. The CDR3 loop reads CSAGTDNQPQHF. CDR3 in DNA: TGCAGCGCTGGGACAGACAATCAGCCCCAGCATTTT.

The V gene is TRBV6-2 or TRBV6-3, the J gene TRBJ2-7, with D possibly matching TRBD1 (6 bases). The CDR3 has 14 amino acids. Trimming left V 7 bases short and J 0 bases short, with 13 bases between. The germline V gene encodes CDR1 MNHEY and CDR2 SVGEGT. CDR3: CASNGQPSSYEQYF. In nucleotides, the CDR3 is TGTGCCAGCAACGGACAGCCGAGCTCCTACGAGCAGTACTTC.

This clonotype was observed once. J is TRBJ2-2 and V is TRBV27; D is unresolved. Germline V gene data show CDR1 as MNHEY and CDR2 as SMNVEV (reference sequence). The CDR3 is 16 residues long. V lost 2 bases to trimming and J lost 2 bases, with 12 bases between them. CDR3 amino acids: CASSLTSTRNTGELFF. The CDR3 DNA reads TGTGCCAGCAGTTTAACTTCGACCAGAAACACCGGGGAGCTGTTTTTT.